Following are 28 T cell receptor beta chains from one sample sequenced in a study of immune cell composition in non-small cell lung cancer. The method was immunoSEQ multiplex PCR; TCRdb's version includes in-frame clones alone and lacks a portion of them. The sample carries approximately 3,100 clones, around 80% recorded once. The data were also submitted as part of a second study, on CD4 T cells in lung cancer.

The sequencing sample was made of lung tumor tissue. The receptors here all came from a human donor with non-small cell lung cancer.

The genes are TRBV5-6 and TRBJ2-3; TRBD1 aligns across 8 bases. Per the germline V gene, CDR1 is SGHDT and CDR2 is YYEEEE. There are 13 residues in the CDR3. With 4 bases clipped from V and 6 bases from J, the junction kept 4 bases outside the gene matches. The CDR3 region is CASSGQGADTQYF. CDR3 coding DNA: TGTGCCAGCAGCGGACAGGGCGCCGATACGCAGTATTTT.

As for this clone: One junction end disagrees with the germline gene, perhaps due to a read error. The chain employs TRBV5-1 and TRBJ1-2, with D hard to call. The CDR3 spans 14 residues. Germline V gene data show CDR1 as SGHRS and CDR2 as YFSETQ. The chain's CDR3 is CASSSLMGEYGYTF. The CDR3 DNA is TGCGCCAGCAGCTCTCTGATGGGAGAGTATGGGTACACCTTC. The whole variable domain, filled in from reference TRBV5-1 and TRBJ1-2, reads KAGVTQTPRYLIKTRGQQVTLSCSPISGHRSVSWYQQTPGQGLQFLFEYFSETQRNKGNFPGRFSGRQFSNSRSEMNVSTLELGDSALYLCASSSLMGEYGYTFGSGTRLTVV.

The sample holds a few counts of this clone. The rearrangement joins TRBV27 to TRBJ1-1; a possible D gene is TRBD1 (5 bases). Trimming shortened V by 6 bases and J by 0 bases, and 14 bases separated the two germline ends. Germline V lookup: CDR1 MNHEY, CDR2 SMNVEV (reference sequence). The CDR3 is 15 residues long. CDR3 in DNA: TGTGCCAGCAGCAGGGATCCGAACGTGAACACTGAAGCTTTCTTT. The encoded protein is CASSRDPNVNTEAFF.

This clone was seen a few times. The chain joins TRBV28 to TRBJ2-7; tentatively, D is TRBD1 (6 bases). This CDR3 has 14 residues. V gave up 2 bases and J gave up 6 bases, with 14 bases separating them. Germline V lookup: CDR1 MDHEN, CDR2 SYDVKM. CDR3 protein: CASSLEQGIGEQYF. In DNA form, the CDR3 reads TGTGCCAGCAGTTTAGAACAGGGCATCGGCGAGCAGTACTTC.

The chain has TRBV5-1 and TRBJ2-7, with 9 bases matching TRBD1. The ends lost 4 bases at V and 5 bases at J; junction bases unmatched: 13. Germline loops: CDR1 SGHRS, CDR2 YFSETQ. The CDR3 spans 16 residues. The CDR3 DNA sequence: TGCGCCAGCAGCCCAACATCCGGGACAGGGATCCACGAGCAGTACTTC. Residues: CASSPTSGTGIHEQYF.

The DNA for the CDR3 is TGCAGTGCTAGGAGCTGGAATGAGCAGTTCTTC. Its protein is CSARSWNEQFF. The chain recombines TRBV20-1 with TRBJ2-1; D unclear. The V gene's germline CDR1 is DFQATT and CDR2 SNEGSKA (reference sequence). This CDR3 spans 11 amino acids. Trimming took 3 bases from V and 7 from J, leaving 7 bases between them.

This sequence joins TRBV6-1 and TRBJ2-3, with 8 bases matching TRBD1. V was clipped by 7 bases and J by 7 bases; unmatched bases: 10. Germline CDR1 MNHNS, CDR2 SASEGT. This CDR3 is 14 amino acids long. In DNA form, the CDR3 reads TGTGCCAGCAATAGGGACAGGCTAATAAATACGCAGTATTTT. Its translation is CASNRDRLINTQYF.

Here the CDR3 DNA reads TGTGCCAGCAGCTTGGACAGGGCCAATAATTCACCCCTCCACTTT. It yields the protein CASSLDRANNSPLHF. V is TRBV5-6 and J is TRBJ1-6; tentative D call: TRBD1 (6 bases). Trimming removed 0 bases from V and 5 bases from J, with 9 bases in between. This CDR3 contains 15 residues. Germline-derived CDR1 and CDR2 are SGHDT and YYEEEE.

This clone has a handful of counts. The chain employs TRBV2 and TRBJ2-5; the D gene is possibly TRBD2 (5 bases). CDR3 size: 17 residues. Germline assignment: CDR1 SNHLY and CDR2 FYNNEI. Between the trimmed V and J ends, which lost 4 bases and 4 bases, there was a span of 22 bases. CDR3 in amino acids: CASSVEGVGSSGETQYF. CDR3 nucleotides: TGTGCCAGCAGTGTCGAGGGAGTGGGGTCTTCAGGAGAGACCCAGTACTTC. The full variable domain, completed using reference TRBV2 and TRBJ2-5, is EPEVTQTPSHQVTQMGQEVILRCVPISNHLYFYWYRQILGQKVEFLVSFYNNEISEKSEIFDDQFSVERPDGSNFTLKIRSTKLEDSAMYFCASSVEGVGSSGETQYFGPGTRLLVL.

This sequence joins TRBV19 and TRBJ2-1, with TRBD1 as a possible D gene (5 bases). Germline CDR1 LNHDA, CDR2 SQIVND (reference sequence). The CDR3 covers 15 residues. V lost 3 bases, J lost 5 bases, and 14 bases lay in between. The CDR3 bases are TGTGCCAGTAGTATGAGTACAGGCAACAACAATGAGCAGTTCTTC. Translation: CASSMSTGNNNEQFF.

CDR3 in amino acids: CASGGTVRAEAFF. The DNA of the CDR3 is TGTGCCAGCGGGGGGACAGTTCGGGCTGAAGCTTTCTTT. The chain carries TRBV6-5 and TRBJ1-1; 7 nucleotides line up with TRBD1. V dropped 8 bases and J dropped 6; count of bases not matched to a gene: 9. The CDR3 extends over 13 amino acids. The germline CDR1 and CDR2 sequences are MNHEY and SVGAGI.

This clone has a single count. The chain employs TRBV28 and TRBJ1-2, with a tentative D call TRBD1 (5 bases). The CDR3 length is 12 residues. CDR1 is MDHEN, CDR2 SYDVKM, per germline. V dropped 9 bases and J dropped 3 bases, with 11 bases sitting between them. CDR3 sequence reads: CASRRVDYGYTF. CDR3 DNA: TGTGCCAGTCGCAGGGTCGACTATGGCTACACCTTC.

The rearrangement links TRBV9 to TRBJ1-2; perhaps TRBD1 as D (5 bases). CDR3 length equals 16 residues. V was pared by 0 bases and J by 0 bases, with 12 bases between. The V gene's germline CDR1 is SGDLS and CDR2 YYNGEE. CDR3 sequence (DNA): TGTGCCAGCAGCGTAGGTCCAGGGCTGTCTAACTATGGCTACACCTTC. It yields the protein CASSVGPGLSNYGYTF. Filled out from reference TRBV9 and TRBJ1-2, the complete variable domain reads DSGVTQTPKHLITATGQRVTLRCSPRSGDLSVYWYQQSLDQGLQFLIQYYNGEERAKGNILERFSAQQFPDLHSELNLSSLELGDSALYFCASSVGPGLSNYGYTFGSGTRLTVV.

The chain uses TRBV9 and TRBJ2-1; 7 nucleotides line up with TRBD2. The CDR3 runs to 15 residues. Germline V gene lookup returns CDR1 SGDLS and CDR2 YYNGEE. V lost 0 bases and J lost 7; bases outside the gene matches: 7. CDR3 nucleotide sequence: TGTGCCAGCAGCGTAGATCTAGCGGTTGTGAATGAGCAGTTCTTC. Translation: CASSVDLAVVNEQFF.

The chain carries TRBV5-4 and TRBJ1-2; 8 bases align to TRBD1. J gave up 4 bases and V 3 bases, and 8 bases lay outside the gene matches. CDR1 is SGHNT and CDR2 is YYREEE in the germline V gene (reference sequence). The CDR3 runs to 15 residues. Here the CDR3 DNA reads TGTGCCAGCAGCTCCCAACAGGGGGATGGCTATGGCTACACCTTC. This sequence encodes CASSSQQGDGYGYTF.

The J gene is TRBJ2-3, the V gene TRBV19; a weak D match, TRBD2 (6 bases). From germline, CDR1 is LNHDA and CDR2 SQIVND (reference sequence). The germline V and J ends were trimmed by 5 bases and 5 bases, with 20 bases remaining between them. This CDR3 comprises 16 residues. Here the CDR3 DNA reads TGTGCCAGTAGTTCCCCGGGACTGCTAGCAGGAGATACGCAGTATTTT. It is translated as CASSSPGLLAGDTQYF.

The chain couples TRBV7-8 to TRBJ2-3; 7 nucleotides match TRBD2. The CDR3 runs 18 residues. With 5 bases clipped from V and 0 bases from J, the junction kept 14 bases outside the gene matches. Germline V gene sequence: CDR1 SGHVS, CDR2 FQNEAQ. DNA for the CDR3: TGTGCCAGCAGCCCCCGGGGGAGCGGGGTAGCTAGCACAGATACGCAGTATTTT. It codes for CASSPRGSGVASTDTQYF.

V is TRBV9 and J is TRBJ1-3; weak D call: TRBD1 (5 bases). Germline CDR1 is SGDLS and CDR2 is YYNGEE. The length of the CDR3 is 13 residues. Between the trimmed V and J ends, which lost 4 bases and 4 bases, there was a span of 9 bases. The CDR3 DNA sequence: TGTGCCAGCAGCACGACAGAGGGAAACACCATATATTTT. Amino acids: CASSTTEGNTIYF.

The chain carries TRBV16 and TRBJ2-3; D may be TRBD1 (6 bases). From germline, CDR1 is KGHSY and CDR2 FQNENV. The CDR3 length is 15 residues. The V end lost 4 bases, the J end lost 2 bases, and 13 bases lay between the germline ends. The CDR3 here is CASSRGRGFTDTQYF. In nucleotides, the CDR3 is TGTGCCAGCAGCCGAGGCAGGGGATTCACAGATACGCAGTATTTT.

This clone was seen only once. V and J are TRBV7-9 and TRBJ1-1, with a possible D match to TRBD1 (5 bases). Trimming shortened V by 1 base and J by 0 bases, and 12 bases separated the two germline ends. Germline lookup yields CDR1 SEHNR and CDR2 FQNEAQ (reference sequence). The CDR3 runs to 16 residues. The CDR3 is CASSLGQGAMNTEAFF. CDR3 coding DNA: TGTGCCAGCAGCTTAGGGCAGGGCGCCATGAACACTGAAGCTTTCTTT.

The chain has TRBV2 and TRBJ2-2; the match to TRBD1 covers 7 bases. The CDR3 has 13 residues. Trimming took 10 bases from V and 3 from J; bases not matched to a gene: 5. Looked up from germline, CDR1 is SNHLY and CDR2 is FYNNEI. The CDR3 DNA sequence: TGTGCCAAAGACAGGGAGCACACCGGGGAGCTGTTTTTT. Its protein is CAKDREHTGELFF.

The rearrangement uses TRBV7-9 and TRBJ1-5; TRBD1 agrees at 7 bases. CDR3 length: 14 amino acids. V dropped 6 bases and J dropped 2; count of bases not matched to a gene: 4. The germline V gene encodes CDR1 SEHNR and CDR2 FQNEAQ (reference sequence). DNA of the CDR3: TGTGCCAGCAGTTTGGGACAGCGCAATCAGCCCCAGCATTTT. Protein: CASSLGQRNQPQHF.

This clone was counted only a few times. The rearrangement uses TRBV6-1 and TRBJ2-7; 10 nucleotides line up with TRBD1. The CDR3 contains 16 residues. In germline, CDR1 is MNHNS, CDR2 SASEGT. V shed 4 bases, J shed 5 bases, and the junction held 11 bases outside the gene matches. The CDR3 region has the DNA TGTGCCAGCAGTGCTGGGGTGGGACAGGGGAGGAACGAGCAGTACTTC. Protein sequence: CASSAGVGQGRNEQYF.

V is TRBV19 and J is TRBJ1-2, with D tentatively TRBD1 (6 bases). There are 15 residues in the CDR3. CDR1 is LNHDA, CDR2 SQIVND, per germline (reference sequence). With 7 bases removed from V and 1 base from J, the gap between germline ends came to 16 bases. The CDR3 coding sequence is TGTGCCAGTAAGGGTTTAAACAGGGTTAACTATGGCTACACCTTC. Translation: CASKGLNRVNYGYTF. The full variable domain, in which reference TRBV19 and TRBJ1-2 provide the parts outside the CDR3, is DGGITQSPKYLFRKEGQNVTLSCEQNLNHDAMYWYRQDPGQGLRLIYYSQIVNDFQKGDIAEGYSVSREKKESFPLTVTSAQKNPTAFYLCASKGLNRVNYGYTFGSGTRLTVV.

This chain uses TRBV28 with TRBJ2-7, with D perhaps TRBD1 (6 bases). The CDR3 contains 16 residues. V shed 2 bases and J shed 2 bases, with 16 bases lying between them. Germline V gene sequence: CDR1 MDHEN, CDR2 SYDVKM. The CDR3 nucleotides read TGTGCCAGCAGTTTACGTAGTGGGGGCTCCACCTACGAGCAGTACTTC. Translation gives CASSLRSGGSTYEQYF.

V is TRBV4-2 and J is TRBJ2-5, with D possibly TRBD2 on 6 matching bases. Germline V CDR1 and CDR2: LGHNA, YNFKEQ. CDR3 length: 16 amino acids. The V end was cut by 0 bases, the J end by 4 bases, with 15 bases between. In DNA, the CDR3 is TGTGCCAGCAGCCAAGACTCGGCTAGCGTATCAGAGACCCAGTACTTC. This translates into CASSQDSASVSETQYF.

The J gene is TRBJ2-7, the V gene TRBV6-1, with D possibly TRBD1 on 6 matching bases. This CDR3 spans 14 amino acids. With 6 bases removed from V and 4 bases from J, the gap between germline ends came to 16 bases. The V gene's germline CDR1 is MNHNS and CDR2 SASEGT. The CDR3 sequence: CASRPRQVIYEQYF. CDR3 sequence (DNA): TGTGCCAGCAGGCCTCGACAGGTCATTTACGAGCAGTACTTC.

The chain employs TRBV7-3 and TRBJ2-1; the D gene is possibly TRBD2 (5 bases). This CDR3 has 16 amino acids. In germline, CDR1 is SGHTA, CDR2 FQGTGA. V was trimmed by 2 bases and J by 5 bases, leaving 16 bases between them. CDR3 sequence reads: CASSLGRVNYHNEQFF. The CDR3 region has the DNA TGTGCCAGCAGCTTAGGGCGGGTGAACTATCACAATGAGCAGTTCTTC.